One and the same sample provided the 23 T cell receptor beta chains below, sequenced in a study of blood T cell repertoires in COVID-19. Profiled with immunoSEQ multiplex PCR; TCRdb holds only in-frame clones, not every one. Among about 78,000 clones, roughly 89% were seen once, and the ten largest hold about 4.3%. The sequenced sample consisted of peripheral blood. These receptors were obtained from a woman older than 75 with active or convalescent COVID-19.

The V and J genes are TRBV29-1 and TRBJ2-5, with 8 bases identical to TRBD1. Germline CDR1 is SQVTM and CDR2 is ANQGSEA. The ends lost 6 bases at V and 5 bases at J; junction bases unmatched: 5. This CDR3 has 12 residues. The CDR3 loop reads CSVEQGVETQYF. The CDR3 region has the DNA TGCAGCGTGGAACAGGGGGTGGAGACCCAGTACTTC.

A word on this clone: Germline and junction disagree at one end, which may indicate a read error. This sequence joins TRBV5-8 and TRBJ1-5; a possible D gene is TRBD1 (6 bases). CDR3 length: 13 residues. Looked up from germline, CDR1 is SGHTS and CDR2 is YDEGEE. CDR3 residues: CASSLGPDSFRYF. CDR3 sequence (DNA): TGTGCCAGCAGCTTGGGTCCGGACAGTTTTCGGTATTTT.

The CDR3 protein is CASSLQRGSTDTQYF. CDR3 bases: TGTGCCAGCAGTTTACAGCGGGGGAGCACAGATACGCAGTATTTT. The rearrangement uses TRBV2 and TRBJ2-3, with TRBD2 matching 8 bases. Trimming took 5 bases from V and 0 from J; bases not matched to a gene: 4. CDR3 length equals 15 residues. Germline V gene sequence: CDR1 SNHLY, CDR2 FYNNEI.

This sequence joins TRBV6-5 and TRBJ1-1; D is ambiguous. CDR3 length: 11 amino acids. V was pared by 7 bases and J by 2 bases, with 5 bases between. Germline CDR1 is MNHEY and CDR2 is SVGAGI. CDR3 amino acids: CASTLNTEAFF. CDR3 in DNA: TGTGCCAGCACCTTAAACACTGAAGCTTTCTTT.

This clone was recorded once. The chain recombines TRBV18 with TRBJ1-4; D call uncertain. The CDR3 length is 16 residues. From germline, CDR1 is KGHSH and CDR2 LQKENI. V lost 2 bases and J 3 bases, leaving 13 bases between the germline ends. The DNA for the CDR3 is TGTGCCAGCTCACCAAATAGGGCAGCGGCTAATGAAAAACTGTTTTTT. Its translation is CASSPNRAAANEKLFF.

The chain employs TRBV29-1 and TRBJ2-7; no firm D call. Germline V gene sequence: CDR1 SQVTM, CDR2 ANQGSEA. Between the trimmed V and J ends, which lost 4 bases and 1 base, there was a span of 11 bases. The CDR3 is 13 residues long. The CDR3 nucleotides read TGCAGCGTTGTTTTCAGCGTTTCCTACGAGCAGTACTTC. It codes for CSVVFSVSYEQYF.

This chain connects TRBV2 to TRBJ1-5; a weak D match, TRBD1 (5 bases). The germline gives CDR1 SNHLY, CDR2 FYNNEI. Trimming took 1 base from V and 9 from J, leaving 10 bases between them. The CDR3 totals 13 residues. Written as DNA, the CDR3 is TGTGCCAGCAGTGAAGGTGTCGGGGGGCCCCAGCATTTT. Its translation: CASSEGVGGPQHF. The entire variable domain, with the rest obtained from reference TRBV2 and TRBJ1-5, is as follows: EPEVTQTPSHQVTQMGQEVILRCVPISNHLYFYWYRQILGQKVEFLVSFYNNEISEKSEIFDDQFSVERPDGSNFTLKIRSTKLEDSAMYFCASSEGVGGPQHFGDGTRLSIL.

Details on this clone: A read error is likely, as this CDR3 ends without the conserved phenylalanine or tryptophan. Because the CDR3's place on the DNA is in doubt, the DNA is left out and the CDR3 is given as listed by TCRdb. The chain couples TRBV28 to TRBJ1-1. Per the germline V gene, CDR1 is MDHEN and CDR2 is SYDVKM. The CDR3 spans 13 amino acids, including both terminal residues. The CDR3: CASSKNRGSGVVT.

The chain employs TRBV4-3 and TRBJ2-1; TRBD2 matches 10 bases. J was trimmed by 10 bases and V by 4 bases; bases with no gene match: 10. This CDR3 is 15 amino acids long. CDR1 and CDR2 (germline): LGHNA, YSLEER. CDR3 DNA sequence: TGCGCCAGCAGCCCCCAGGCTAGCGGGAGAGGAGAGCAGTTCTTC. As protein: CASSPQASGRGEQFF.

The chain combines TRBV5-6 with TRBJ1-5; TRBD1 aligns across 11 bases. This CDR3 comprises 15 residues. Unmatched junction bases numbered 3, after V lost 4 bases and J lost 3 bases. Germline lookup yields CDR1 SGHDT and CDR2 YYEEEE. CDR3 nucleotides: TGTGCCAGCAGCAAGGACAGGGGGCTCAATCAGCCCCAGCATTTT. Residues: CASSKDRGLNQPQHF.

The rearrangement joins TRBV7-6 to TRBJ2-3, with 10 bases aligning to TRBD1. Losses at the gene ends were 7 bases for V and 2 bases for J; bases not matched to a gene: 9. This CDR3 is 16 amino acids long. CDR1 and CDR2 from the germline V gene are SGHVS and FNYEAQ. CDR3 DNA sequence: TGTGCCAGCACCCTAAGACAGGGGGCATACACAGATACGCAGTATTTT. It yields the protein CASTLRQGAYTDTQYF.

The chain combines TRBV20-1 with TRBJ2-4; 12 bases are a match to TRBD2. V was clipped by 3 bases and J by 6 bases; unmatched bases: 6. The CDR3 is made up of 15 amino acids. From germline, CDR1 is DFQATT and CDR2 SNEGSKA (reference sequence). DNA for the CDR3: TGCAGTGCTAGTATGACTAGCGGGAGCCCAAACATTCAGTACTTC. This translates into CSASMTSGSPNIQYF.

V and J are TRBV2 and TRBJ2-2; D might be TRBD2 (6 bases). V was cut by 5 bases and J by 5 bases, with 30 bases left in between. The CDR3 runs to 20 residues. Looked up from germline, CDR1 is SNHLY and CDR2 is FYNNEI. CDR3 in amino acids: CASSFSNPGLLAGRTGELFF. CDR3 nucleotide sequence: TGTGCCAGCAGTTTTTCGAACCCGGGACTTCTGGCGGGTAGAACCGGGGAGCTGTTTTTT.

The chain combines TRBV18 with TRBJ2-5; 10 bases align to TRBD2. Germline V gene sequence: CDR1 KGHSH, CDR2 LQKENI. V lost 1 base to trimming and J lost 4 bases; unmatched junction nucleotides: 3. The length of the CDR3 is 15 residues. In DNA form, the CDR3 reads TGTGCCAGCTCACCACAGCGGGAGGGCCGAGAGACCCAGTACTTC. Residues: CASSPQREGRETQYF.

This clone occurred once. This sequence joins TRBV19 and TRBJ1-2; D unresolved. The V end was cut by 3 bases, the J end by 2 bases, with 10 bases between. Looked up from germline, CDR1 is LNHDA and CDR2 is SQIVND (reference sequence). CDR3 length: 14 amino acids. CDR3 sequence: CASSIGPANYGYTF. In nucleotides, the CDR3 is TGTGCCAGTAGTATTGGGCCAGCAAACTATGGCTACACCTTC.

This rearrangement joins TRBV28 to TRBJ2-3; a possible D gene is TRBD2 (5 bases). CDR1 is MDHEN, CDR2 SYDVKM, per germline. The CDR3 contains 12 residues. Trimming removed 5 bases at V and 8 bases at J, with 11 bases between. Written as DNA, the CDR3 is TGTGCCAGCAGTCTGATACTAGGTACGCAGTATTTT. It codes for CASSLILGTQYF.

This chain links TRBV2 with TRBJ2-6; weak D call: TRBD2 (6 bases). V was trimmed by 1 base and J by 3 bases, leaving 10 bases between them. Germline V gene lookup returns CDR1 SNHLY and CDR2 FYNNEI. This CDR3 has 16 amino acids. CDR3 coding DNA: TGTGCCAGCAGTGAAGGAGGGGAGGTTGGGGCCAACGTCCTGACTTTC. Translating it yields CASSEGGEVGANVLTF.

The rearrangement uses TRBV5-4 and TRBJ2-7; D not certain. The germline V and J ends were trimmed by 5 bases and 6 bases, with 15 bases remaining between them. The CDR3 totals 13 residues. Germline V lookup: CDR1 SGHNT, CDR2 YYREEE (reference sequence). CDR3 bases: TGTGCCAGCAGTGATGGAAGCGCGGCCGAGCAGTACTTC. Protein sequence: CASSDGSAAEQYF.

The chain has TRBV27 and TRBJ2-7, with 7 nucleotides matching TRBD2. The germline V gene encodes CDR1 MNHEY and CDR2 SMNVEV (reference sequence). The CDR3 contains 14 residues. V was pared by 6 bases and J by 9 bases, with 14 bases of the junction left unmatched. CDR3 bases: TGTGCCAGCAGCCCTAGGGGCGGGAGTAACCGGCAGTACTTC. This encodes CASSPRGGSNRQYF.

This clone appeared a single time. V is TRBV10-2 and J is TRBJ2-5, with D perhaps TRBD1 (6 bases). Trimming took 2 bases from V and 5 from J, leaving 12 bases between them. The CDR3 has 14 residues. Germline V lookup: CDR1 WSHSY, CDR2 SAAADI. For the CDR3, the DNA is TGCGCCAGCAGTGAGATAGGTGGGGGCGAGACCCAGTACTTC. It codes for CASSEIGGGETQYF.

J is TRBJ2-1 and V is TRBV5-1, with TRBD2 matching over 10 bases. CDR3 length: 15 residues. Germline assignment: CDR1 SGHRS and CDR2 YFSETQ. The V gene end was trimmed by 7 bases and the J gene end by 2 bases; junction bases not matched to a gene: 6. CDR3 protein: CASAVAGGTYNEQFF. The CDR3 nucleotides are TGCGCCAGCGCCGTAGCGGGGGGAACCTACAATGAGCAGTTCTTC. Variable domain in full (rest from reference TRBV5-1 and TRBJ2-1): KAGVTQTPRYLIKTRGQQVTLSCSPISGHRSVSWYQQTPGQGLQFLFEYFSETQRNKGNFPGRFSGRQFSNSRSEMNVSTLELGDSALYLCASAVAGGTYNEQFFGPGTRLTVL.

The chain has TRBV28 and TRBJ1-3, with D possibly being TRBD1 (5 bases). The CDR3 contains 15 residues. Germline CDR1 reads MDHEN; CDR2 reads SYDVKM. The ends were cut back, 3 bases at V and 0 bases at J, with 9 bases in the middle. The CDR3 nucleotides read TGTGCCAGCAGTTTTGGGGGGAGCTCTGGAAACACCATATATTTT. Its protein is CASSFGGSSGNTIYF.

In DNA, the CDR3 is TGTGCCAGCAGTTACATTGGACAGGGGGTCGGTGGCTACACCTTC. Protein sequence: CASSYIGQGVGGYTF. The chain has TRBV6-5 and TRBJ1-2; TRBD1 matches at 10 bases. The J segment lost 7 bases and the V segment lost 2 bases, leaving 7 bases of the junction unmatched. CDR3 size: 15 residues. Looked up from germline, CDR1 is MNHEY and CDR2 is SVGAGI.